Sequencing of this T cell receptor (beta chain) was carried out in a study of cytomegalovirus exposure and HLA in healthy donors. This clone was detected once. Antigen: not known. V gave up 6 bases and J gave up 1 base, with 6 bases separating them. The length of the CDR3 is 12 residues. Germline assignment: CDR1 LNHDA and CDR2 SQIVND (reference sequence). In the PCR, 60 Vbeta and 13 Jbeta primers were used. Generated by immunoSEQ multiplex PCR, the TCRdb table keeps only in-frame clones and is missing some. The sample carries tens of thousands of clones, approximately 75% recorded once. Findings of the study overall: According to an earlier analysis, most TCR beta V segments yielded productive rearrangements about 90% or about 30% of the time. Later analysis revealed greater clonal expansion in HLA-associated TCR beta chains than in equally common others.

The origin of this receptor is a woman aged 40 to 50 in good health and CMV-seronegative. Sequencing input: PBMCs. The rearrangement links TRBV19 to TRBJ1-1; D unclear. The CDR3 coding sequence is TGTGCCAGTAGGTCAAAGAACACTGAAGCTTTCTTT. Its translation: CASRSKNTEAFF.